The next 29 T cell receptor beta chains were all read from a single sample in a study of regulatory T cells in long-lasting Graves disease. For TCR beta, libraries came from iRepertoire HTBI primers and Arm-PCR of CDR3 regions. A single record per CDR3 protein comes from TCRdb applying MiXCR to the multiplex PCR reads. Here the sample spans 500,000 to 700,000 distinct CDR3 sequences, 16% being singletons. Time point here: newly diagnosed GD, antithyroid drugs for less than 3 months. Making the TCR library involved RNA that had been extracted from PBMCs. In addition, the sample was reused for a study of T cells in Graves' hyperthyroidism and ophthalmopathy.

The sequences come from peripheral blood mononuclear cells (PBMCs), collected at new diagnosis, from a patient treated with antithyroid drugs. Source of these receptors: a woman in her 30s with Graves disease.

The J gene is TRBJ1-1, the V gene TRBV19; D is undetermined. Between the trimmed V and J ends, which lost 4 bases and 4 bases, there was a span of 10 bases. CDR3 length: 13 amino acids. Looked up from germline, CDR1 is LNHDA and CDR2 is SQIVND (reference sequence). This chain's CDR3 is CASSTTLSTEAFF. For the CDR3, the DNA is TGTGCCAGTAGTACCACACTGAGCACTGAAGCTTTCTTT.

The table lists this clonotype with a few counts. The V and J genes are TRBV12-3 or TRBV12-4 and TRBJ2-7, with D unclear. CDR3 length: 13 amino acids. Trimming left V 6 bases short and J 1 base short, with 10 bases between. The CDR3 DNA reads as TGTGCCAGCAGAAAACCGTCATCCTACGAGCAGTACTTC. It encodes CASRKPSSYEQYF.

In its sample, this clonotype was seen many times. This rearrangement joins TRBV24-1 to TRBJ2-2, with 13 bases that match TRBD2. Trimming took 3 bases from V and 3 from J; bases not matched to a gene: 9. This CDR3 has 19 residues. Germline V lookup: CDR1 KGHDR, CDR2 SFDVKD. CDR3 protein: CATSDPRTSGRADTGELFF. DNA of the CDR3: TGTGCCACCAGTGATCCCCGGACTAGCGGGAGAGCGGACACCGGGGAGCTGTTTTTT.

The chain carries TRBV14 and TRBJ1-1, with D hard to call. CDR1 and CDR2 (germline): SGHDN, FVKESK. Trimming took off 2 bases at V and 10 bases at J, with 14 bases between the two ends. The CDR3 covers 13 residues. This chain's CDR3 is CASSQLGLSVAFF. CDR3 DNA sequence: TGTGCCAGCAGCCAATTAGGACTCTCCGTAGCTTTCTTT.

This clonotype was seen at least ten times. The chain recombines TRBV5-6 with TRBJ2-2; D gene uncertain. The CDR3 consists of 12 residues. V shed 7 bases and J shed 4 bases, with 8 bases lying between them. Per the germline V gene, CDR1 is SGHDT and CDR2 is YYEEEE. The CDR3: CASATFTGELFF. CDR3 in DNA: TGTGCCAGCGCTACCTTCACCGGGGAGCTGTTTTTT.

This rearrangement joins TRBV2 to TRBJ2-7; maybe TRBD1 (5 bases). The length of the CDR3 is 13 residues. V gave up 0 bases and J gave up 4 bases, with 7 bases separating them. Looked up from germline, CDR1 is SNHLY and CDR2 is FYNNEI. CDR3: CASSEAWTYEQYF. In DNA, the CDR3 is TGTGCCAGCAGTGAAGCGTGGACATACGAGCAGTACTTC. Full variable domain (missing parts from reference TRBV2 and TRBJ2-7): EPEVTQTPSHQVTQMGQEVILRCVPISNHLYFYWYRQILGQKVEFLVSFYNNEISEKSEIFDDQFSVERPDGSNFTLKIRSTKLEDSAMYFCASSEAWTYEQYFGPGTRLTVT.

This clonotype was seen only a few times. The chain is built from TRBV19 and TRBJ2-7, with 7 bases identical to TRBD2. Per the germline V gene, CDR1 is LNHDA and CDR2 is SQIVND (reference sequence). V dropped 5 bases and J dropped 1; count of bases not matched to a gene: 2. There are 13 residues in the CDR3. CDR3 coding DNA: TGTGCCAGTAGTTGGGAGGGTTCCTACGAGCAGTACTTC. It codes for CASSWEGSYEQYF.

This clonotype was counted between two and nine times. The chain employs TRBV3-1 and TRBJ2-5; 10 bases map to TRBD1. Germline-derived CDR1 and CDR2 are LGHDT and YNNKEL (reference sequence). V lost 3 bases and J lost 5; bases outside the gene matches: 12. CDR3 length: 17 amino acids. CDR3 nucleotides: TGTGCCAGCAGCCATAAATTGACAGGGGGCGGTTTTGAGACCCAGTACTTC. It encodes CASSHKLTGGGFETQYF.

A few counts support this clonotype. The V call is TRBV30, the J call TRBJ2-7; no definite D call. Per germline, CDR1 GTSNPN and CDR2 SVGIG (reference sequence). V gave up 0 bases and J gave up 2 bases, with 5 bases separating them. This CDR3 comprises 12 residues. The CDR3: CAWSVVAYEQYF. For the CDR3, the DNA is TGTGCCTGGAGTGTGGTGGCCTACGAGCAGTACTTC. Supplemented by reference TRBV30 and TRBJ2-7, the full variable domain reads SQTIHQWPATLVQPVGSPLSLECTVEGTSNPNLYWYRQAAGRGLQLLFYSVGIGQISSEVPQNLSASRPQDRQFILSSKKLLLSDSGFYLCAWSVVAYEQYFGPGTRLTVT.

This clonotype has just a few counts. This rearrangement joins TRBV24-1 to TRBJ2-7, with D maybe TRBD2 (5 bases). Germline lookup yields CDR1 KGHDR and CDR2 SFDVKD. V was pared by 5 bases and J by 5 bases, with 6 bases between. This CDR3 comprises 11 residues. The CDR3 loop is CATSGGNEQYF. Here the CDR3 DNA reads TGTGCCACCAGTGGAGGGAACGAGCAGTACTTC.

This clonotype was observed at least ten times. DNA for the CDR3: TGTGCCTGGAGTCTAAACAGTGCTGAAAAACTGTTTTTT. Encoded protein: CAWSLNSAEKLFF. The rearrangement uses TRBV30 and TRBJ1-4; D gene uncertain. Germline values: CDR1 GTSNPN, CDR2 SVGIG (reference sequence). Trimming cost V 2 bases and J 7 bases, with 11 bases left between them. The CDR3 totals 13 residues.

This clonotype was counted between two and nine times. The V call is TRBV7-2, the J call TRBJ1-5; 7 nucleotides line up with TRBD1. J lost 1 base, V lost 5 bases, and 5 bases had no gene match. Germline V gives CDR1 SGHTA, CDR2 FQGNSA. The CDR3 covers 15 residues. The CDR3 bases are TGTGCCAGCAGCCCGGACAGGCCGAGCAATCAGCCCCAGCATTTT. As protein: CASSPDRPSNQPQHF.

The chain has TRBV6-1 and TRBJ1-6; 7 bases match TRBD1. The CDR3 consists of 14 residues. The ends lost 7 bases at V and 7 bases at J; junction bases unmatched: 7. Germline loops: CDR1 MNHNS, CDR2 SASEGT. CDR3 protein: CASTTGTENSPLHF. CDR3 coding DNA: TGTGCCAGCACCACCGGGACAGAGAATTCACCCCTCCACTTT.

With respect to this clonotype: This clone may be a read error of a much larger clone one base away. The chain couples TRBV28 to TRBJ2-3, with TRBD2 identical over 9 bases. The V gene's germline CDR1 is MDHEN and CDR2 SYDVKM. The CDR3 is 16 amino acids. V dropped 5 bases and J dropped 8; count of bases not matched to a gene: 14. The CDR3 DNA sequence: TGTGCCAGCAGTATCCTAAGGACTAGCGAGCGGGGTACGCAGTATTTT. Protein product: CASSILRTSERGTQYF.

There are many counts of this clonotype. V and J are TRBV12-3 or TRBV12-4 and TRBJ2-1, with 13 bases lining up with TRBD2. This CDR3 comprises 15 residues. V shed 3 bases, J shed 10 bases, and the junction held 6 bases outside the gene matches. For the CDR3, the DNA is TGTGCCAGCAGTTTCACTAGCGGGAGGGCCCGAGAGCAGTTCTTC. Translated: CASSFTSGRAREQFF.

This clonotype was observed a handful of times. The J gene is TRBJ1-4, the V gene TRBV5-4; D possibly corresponds to TRBD1 (5 bases). V dropped 2 bases and J dropped 6 bases, with 20 bases sitting between them. Germline loops: CDR1 SGHNT, CDR2 YYREEE (reference sequence). This CDR3 is built from 17 residues. The CDR3, as DNA: TGTGCCAGCAGCTTATGGGGGACGACGGAATTACATGAAAAACTGTTTTTT. It translates to CASSLWGTTELHEKLFF.

This clonotype was detected many times. J is TRBJ2-7 and V is TRBV28, with 7 positions matching TRBD1. This CDR3 is built from 15 residues. CDR1 is MDHEN, CDR2 SYDVKM, per germline. Unmatched junction bases numbered 13, after V lost 6 bases and J lost 5 bases. The CDR3 protein is CASRPTFGTADEQYF. CDR3 DNA: TGTGCCAGCAGACCAACCTTCGGGACAGCCGACGAGCAGTACTTC.

This clonotype was found a few times. The J gene is TRBJ1-2, the V gene TRBV5-5; D call uncertain. V lost 0 bases to trimming and J lost 3 bases, with 9 bases between them. The length of the CDR3 is 14 residues. The germline V gene has CDR1 SGHKS and CDR2 YYEKEE (reference sequence). CDR3 bases: TGTGCCAGCAGCTTGGGGGCAGTCGACTATGGCTACACCTTC. Translated, it gives CASSLGAVDYGYTF.

This clonotype was seen many times. The chain uses TRBV2 and TRBJ2-7; 7 bases are a match to TRBD1. Germline V CDR1 and CDR2: SNHLY, FYNNEI. The J segment lost 1 base and the V segment lost 7 bases, leaving 10 bases of the junction unmatched. There are 15 residues in the CDR3. The CDR3 reads CASNAQGGRSYEQYF. CDR3 coding DNA: TGTGCCAGCAATGCCCAAGGGGGCAGGTCCTACGAGCAGTACTTC.

This clonotype was recorded a few times. The V call is TRBV20-1, the J call TRBJ2-2, with D perhaps TRBD2 (5 bases). This CDR3 spans 14 amino acids. The ends were cut back, 1 base at V and 5 bases at J, with 11 bases in the middle. CDR1 is DFQATT, CDR2 SNEGSKA, per germline (reference sequence). CDR3 sequence reads: CSARVPSPTGELFF. CDR3 DNA sequence: TGCAGTGCTAGAGTCCCTAGCCCGACCGGGGAGCTGTTTTTT.

The V and J genes are TRBV19 and TRBJ2-1; 7 bases align to TRBD2. With 6 bases clipped from V and 2 bases from J, the junction kept 13 bases outside the gene matches. This CDR3 has 17 amino acids. The V gene's germline CDR1 is LNHDA and CDR2 SQIVND (reference sequence). The CDR3 loop reads CASRSQGLAAPYNEQFF. In nucleotides, the CDR3 is TGTGCCAGTAGATCCCAGGGTCTAGCGGCCCCCTACAATGAGCAGTTCTTC.

This clonotype occurred once. This chain uses TRBV5-1 with TRBJ2-1, with 13 bases aligning to TRBD2. This CDR3 is built from 15 residues. The V segment lost 4 bases and the J segment 9 bases; nucleotides outside the gene matches: 7. Germline V lookup: CDR1 SGHRS, CDR2 YFSETQ. CDR3: CASSRGLAGPSEQFF. In DNA, the CDR3 is TGCGCCAGCAGCCGGGGACTAGCGGGGCCCAGTGAGCAGTTCTTC.

This clonotype was observed many times. The J gene is TRBJ2-1, the V gene TRBV28; D is uncertain. The CDR3 runs to 14 residues. V dropped 5 bases and J dropped 6 bases, with 14 bases sitting between them. CDR1 MDHEN and CDR2 SYDVKM come from the germline V gene. The CDR3 loop is CASSPYRAPNEQFF. In nucleotides, the CDR3 is TGTGCCAGCAGTCCCTATAGGGCCCCCAATGAGCAGTTCTTC.

This clonotype has at least ten counts. The genes are TRBV6-2 or TRBV6-3 and TRBJ1-4; TRBD1 is a possible D gene (6 bases). The V and J ends lost 5 bases and 3 bases respectively, with 10 bases between them. CDR1 is MNHEY and CDR2 is SVGEGT in the germline V gene. The CDR3 extends over 14 amino acids. CDR3 in DNA: TGTGCCAGCAGTGGGGGCGCGGCTAATGAAAAACTGTTTTTT. Amino acid sequence: CASSGGAANEKLFF.

This clonotype was seen many times. The chain recombines TRBV28 with TRBJ2-7; D gene uncertain. Germline values: CDR1 MDHEN, CDR2 SYDVKM. Trimming shortened V by 11 bases and J by 7 bases, and 18 bases separated the two germline ends. The CDR3 has 12 amino acids. The CDR3 loop is CAHRLPGREQYF. The CDR3 coding sequence is TGTGCCCATCGGCTACCCGGTAGGGAGCAGTACTTC.

As DNA, the CDR3 is TGTGCCACAGGGGCAGGGGCCGTGGTGACCCAGTACTTC. Translation gives CATGAGAVVTQYF. The chain couples TRBV6-1 to TRBJ2-5; tentative D call: TRBD1 (6 bases). Trimming removed 10 bases from V and 7 bases from J, with 19 bases in between. The CDR3 runs 13 residues. CDR1 is MNHNS and CDR2 is SASEGT in the germline V gene.

As regards this clonotype: A much larger clone differs from this one at a single base, so this may be a read error. The rearrangement links TRBV30 to TRBJ1-2; 10 nucleotides agree with TRBD1. The CDR3 extends over 13 amino acids. Germline values: CDR1 GTSNPN, CDR2 SVGIG (reference sequence). The DNA of the CDR3 is TGTGCCTGGAAGTCGGGGACAGGGGAAGGCTGCACCTTC. Translated, it gives CAWKSGTGEGCTF.

The chain is built from TRBV20-1 and TRBJ2-3; 7 positions agree with TRBD2. The J segment lost 0 bases and the V segment lost 3 bases, leaving 6 bases of the junction unmatched. Per germline, CDR1 DFQATT and CDR2 SNEGSKA (reference sequence). CDR3 length: 15 residues. CDR3 loop: CSASRASGSTDTQYF. The CDR3, as DNA: TGCAGTGCTAGTAGGGCTAGCGGAAGCACAGATACGCAGTATTTT.

The chain couples TRBV2 to TRBJ1-6, with a tentative D call TRBD1 (6 bases). Germline CDR1 is SNHLY and CDR2 is FYNNEI. This CDR3 comprises 15 residues. Trimming shortened V by 6 bases and J by 2 bases, and 11 bases separated the two germline ends. The CDR3 spells CASRPRGTYNSPLHF. The CDR3 nucleotides read TGTGCCAGCAGACCCAGGGGAACCTATAATTCACCCCTCCACTTT.